The clone carrying this T cell receptor (beta chain) was recorded a few times. Antigen specificity is unknown. These data originate in a study of cytomegalovirus exposure and HLA in healthy donors. General study points: Indistinguishable V segments such as TRBV6-2 and TRBV6-3 were excluded. A later analysis associated 16,951 TCR beta sequences with HLA alleles at a 0.05 false discovery rate. CMV serostatus stood as the only immune exposure information on hand. Later on, a genetic analysis was performed. It linked a missense variant in DCLRE1C with V- and J-gene trimming of TCR beta.

The PCR employed 60 Vbeta primers together with 13 Jbeta primers. Assay: immunoSEQ multiplex PCR; the TCRdb copy retains only in-frame clones and omits some. The sample lists 170,000 or so clones, about four fifths seen once, with 1% in the top ten. Per germline, CDR1 SGHTS and CDR2 YDEGEE. CDR3 length: 14 residues. Trimming shortened V by 2 bases and J by 0 bases, and 8 bases separated the two germline ends. The V and J genes are TRBV5-8 and TRBJ1-1, with D unclear. The sequencing sample was made of PBMCs. This TCR was sampled from a woman aged 45-60 years in good health and CMV-seropositive. This CDR3 reads CASSLLWVNTEAFF. CDR3 nucleotides: TGTGCCAGCAGCTTACTATGGGTGAACACTGAAGCTTTCTTT. The full variable domain, its missing parts supplied by reference TRBV5-8 and TRBJ1-1, is EAGVTQSPTHLIKTRGQQATLRCSPISGHTSVYWYQQALGLGLQFLLWYDEGEERNRGNFPPRFSGRQFPNYSSELNVNALELEDSALYLCASSLLWVNTEAFFGQGTRLTVV.